One and the same sample provided the 13 T cell receptor beta chains below, sequenced in a study of beta chain features in type 1 diabetes. Overall study results and limits: People with Type 1 diabetes carried modestly yet significantly shorter TCRB CDR3s in all four CD4+ subsets.

Expressed TCRB transcripts were sequenced because the isolated RNA had all been reverse transcribed beforehand. The protocol was immunoSEQ multiplex PCR, while the TCRdb copy is restricted to in-frame clones and leaves out a portion. There are more than 250,000 clones in the sample; approximately 14% occur only once, and 0.015% to 0.02% lies in the top ten. These receptors have no known antigen. Sequences were obtained from naive CD4+ T cells from blood. The receptors originated from a young man with type 1 diabetes.

V is TRBV4-1 and J is TRBJ2-1, with 13 bases that match TRBD2. Germline CDR1 and CDR2: MGHRA and YSYEKL. Trimming at V came to 3 bases and at J to 10 bases, leaving 9 bases not matched to a gene. The CDR3 extends over 16 amino acids. The CDR3 spells CASSQPGLAGVSEQFF. CDR3 sequence (DNA): TGCGCCAGCAGCCAGCCAGGACTAGCGGGAGTATCAGAGCAGTTCTTC.

This clone was counted between two and nine times. V usage is TRBV5-1 and J usage is TRBJ2-5; the match to TRBD2 covers 11 bases. The V and J ends lost 0 bases and 0 bases, in that order; junction bases with no gene match: 1. This CDR3 comprises 16 residues. Germline CDR1 reads SGHRS; CDR2 reads YFSETQ. The DNA for the CDR3 is TGCGCCAGCAGCTTGGCGACTAGCGGGAACCAAGAGACCCAGTACTTC. It is translated as CASSLATSGNQETQYF.

The chain recombines TRBV29-1 with TRBJ1-1; 8 bases are a match to TRBD1. V gave up 7 bases and J gave up 3 bases; unmatched junction bases: 7. Germline CDR1 reads SQVTM; CDR2 reads ANQGSEA. CDR3 length: 13 residues. The CDR3, as DNA: TGCAGCGGTTCAGGGGGCTGGGACACTGAAGCTTTCTTT. Protein: CSGSGGWDTEAFF. Looking up the rest from reference TRBV29-1 and TRBJ1-1 gives the full variable domain: SAVISQKPSRDICQRGTSLTIQCQVDSQVTMMFWYRQQPGQSLTLIATANQGSEATYESGFVIDKFPISRPNLTFSTLTVSNMSPEDSSIYLCSGSGGWDTEAFFGQGTRLTVV.

The chain recombines TRBV4-2 with TRBJ2-2, with D maybe TRBD2 (5 bases). V lost 4 bases, J lost 0 bases, and 12 bases lay in between. The CDR3 runs 16 residues. CDR1 is LGHNA and CDR2 is YNFKEQ in the germline V gene. In DNA, the CDR3 is TGTGCCAGCAGCCTCGACGGAGGCTCGAACACCGGGGAGCTGTTTTTT. Protein: CASSLDGGSNTGELFF.

This clone was picked up a small number of times. The chain links TRBV28 to TRBJ2-7; D gene ambiguous. The CDR3 covers 13 residues. The germline V gene encodes CDR1 MDHEN and CDR2 SYDVKM. Trimming removed 3 bases at V and 3 bases at J, with 9 bases between. The CDR3 DNA reads as TGTGCCAGCAGTTTTTCCCCAAACTACGAGCAGTACTTC. This gives the protein CASSFSPNYEQYF.

The table lists this clone with a few counts. The chain couples TRBV5-1 to TRBJ2-5; 14 bases are a match to TRBD2. CDR1 and CDR2 (germline): SGHRS, YFSETQ. The CDR3 is 16 amino acids. V dropped 4 bases and J dropped 5; count of bases not matched to a gene: 7. The CDR3 coding sequence is TGCGCCAGCAGCATGACTAGCGGGAGGGCCCGGGAGACCCAGTACTTC. It translates to CASSMTSGRARETQYF.

This chain uses TRBV5-4 with TRBJ2-1; no clear D. The V gene's germline CDR1 is SGHNT and CDR2 YYREEE (reference sequence). The CDR3 is made up of 16 amino acids. Trimming removed 2 bases from V and 3 bases from J, with 15 bases in between. As DNA, the CDR3 is TGTGCCAGCAGCTTTATCGCCTCCTCGGGCTACAATGAGCAGTTCTTC. Protein product: CASSFIASSGYNEQFF.

This clone has a handful of counts. The gene calls are TRBV29-1 and TRBJ2-3; 8 bases line up with TRBD2. Looked up from germline, CDR1 is SQVTM and CDR2 is ANQGSEA. The CDR3 loop spans 14 amino acids. The CDR3 loop is CSGGRSGGGGTQYF. DNA of the CDR3: TGCAGTGGGGGCCGCAGCGGGGGTGGTGGTACGCAGTATTTT.

This clone was counted between two and nine times. The chain combines TRBV15 with TRBJ2-1; D ambiguous. This CDR3 region has 14 residues. Trimming took 2 bases from V and 7 from J, leaving 12 bases between them. Germline loops: CDR1 LNHNV, CDR2 YYDKDF (reference sequence). The CDR3 DNA sequence: TGTGCCACCAGCAGACAACGAGGAGCAAATGAGCAGTTCTTC. This encodes CATSRQRGANEQFF.

V gene TRBV28 combines with J gene TRBJ2-7; D ambiguous. Germline assignment: CDR1 MDHEN and CDR2 SYDVKM. This CDR3 contains 13 residues. Trimming took 6 bases from V and 6 from J, leaving 15 bases between them. The CDR3 DNA follows: TGTGCCAGCAGCCCTGACTCCTTAGCCGAGCAGTACTTC. This sequence encodes CASSPDSLAEQYF.

The CDR3: CASSPRGGGDQPQHF. CDR3 coding DNA: TGCGCCAGCAGCCCAAGAGGGGGAGGGGATCAGCCCCAGCATTTT. The genes are TRBV5-1 and TRBJ1-5; D is possibly TRBD1 (6 bases). The length of the CDR3 is 15 residues. Germline V gives CDR1 SGHRS, CDR2 YFSETQ. V was cut by 4 bases and J by 5 bases, with 16 bases left in between.

There are a few counts of this clone. This rearrangement joins TRBV15 to TRBJ1-2; 7 bases are shared with TRBD1. V shed 3 bases and J 3 bases; nucleotides not matched to a gene: 7. The length of the CDR3 is 15 residues. CDR1 and CDR2 (germline): LNHNV, YYDKDF (reference sequence). This chain's CDR3 is CATSSLQGIDYGYTF. The CDR3 DNA reads as TGTGCCACCAGCAGCCTACAGGGGATTGACTATGGCTACACCTTC.

This clone has more than one count but fewer than ten. The chain is built from TRBV5-4 and TRBJ2-5; 12 positions match TRBD2. Unmatched junction bases numbered 4, after V lost 0 bases and J lost 4 bases. The CDR3 has 16 amino acids. Germline V gives CDR1 SGHNT, CDR2 YYREEE (reference sequence). Written as DNA, the CDR3 is TGTGCCAGCAGCTTGGGGACTAGCGGGACGGGAGAGACCCAGTACTTC. Amino acid sequence: CASSLGTSGTGETQYF.